A single sample gave rise to the 28 T cell receptor beta chains below, sequenced in a study of cytotoxic CD8 clonotypes in ibrutinib-treated CLL. TCRdb keeps only in-frame clones here, not all; method: immunoSEQ multiplex PCR. This table holds about 29,000 clones, around three fifths found once. The material sequenced was PBMCs, taken before ibrutinib treatment. The receptors were sampled from a human donor with chronic lymphocytic leukemia.

This chain uses TRBV7-8 with TRBJ2-5; 7 nucleotides line up with TRBD1. The CDR3 contains 15 residues. The V gene end was trimmed by 5 bases and the J gene end by 5 bases; junction bases not matched to a gene: 11. CDR1 is SGHVS and CDR2 is FQNEAQ in the germline V gene. Here the CDR3 reads CASSPPWTGWETQYF. CDR3 DNA sequence: TGTGCCAGCAGCCCGCCATGGACAGGCTGGGAGACCCAGTACTTC.

This rearrangement joins TRBV7-2 to TRBJ2-2; D not certain. The CDR3 totals 14 residues. Germline CDR1 SGHTA, CDR2 FQGNSA. Trimming stripped 4 bases from V and 6 bases from J, with 12 bases between. The CDR3: CASSSRLPSGELFF. CDR3 sequence (DNA): TGTGCCAGCAGCTCCCGTCTTCCGTCCGGGGAGCTGTTTTTT.

The V and J genes are TRBV5-4 and TRBJ2-7; D is perhaps TRBD2 (6 bases). Trimming shortened V by 3 bases and J by 4 bases, and 20 bases separated the two germline ends. Germline loops: CDR1 SGHNT, CDR2 YYREEE (reference sequence). This CDR3 region has 16 residues. The CDR3 loop reads CASSSGGARRAYEQYF. In DNA form, the CDR3 reads TGTGCCAGCAGCTCAGGCGGGGCCCGGCGCGCTTACGAGCAGTACTTC.

The rearrangement uses TRBV7-3 and TRBJ2-3; 9 bases agree with TRBD2. CDR1 and CDR2 (germline): SGHTA, FQGTGA. Trimming removed 1 base from V and 6 bases from J; junction bases left unmatched: 8. This CDR3 spans 16 amino acids. The CDR3 coding sequence is TGTGCCAGCAGCTTAAACCAGCGGGGGGCCGTCGATACGCAGTATTTT. Protein sequence: CASSLNQRGAVDTQYF. The whole variable domain, filled in from reference TRBV7-3 and TRBJ2-3, reads GAGVSQTPSNKVTEKGKYVELRCDPISGHTALYWYRQSLGQGPEFLIYFQGTGAADDSGLPNDRFFAVRPEGSVSTLKIQRTERGDSAVYLCASSLNQRGAVDTQYFGPGTRLTVL.

The chain combines TRBV6-1 with TRBJ1-1; D remains unclear. Trimming pared 7 bases from V and 0 bases from J, leaving 9 bases between. The CDR3 is 13 residues long. The germline V gene has CDR1 MNHNS and CDR2 SASEGT. The CDR3 region has the DNA TGTGCCAGCAAGAAGGAGATGAACACTGAAGCTTTCTTT. As protein: CASKKEMNTEAFF.

This clone was observed a few times. The V and J genes are TRBV19 and TRBJ1-5; D is possibly TRBD1 (6 bases). The V gene lost 6 bases and the J gene lost 4 bases, with 10 bases spanning the gap. The CDR3 has 13 residues. The germline V gene encodes CDR1 LNHDA and CDR2 SQIVND (reference sequence). CDR3 DNA: TGTGCCAGTAGATCACAGGGTAATCAGCCCCAGCATTTT. Amino acid sequence: CASRSQGNQPQHF.

This clone showed up just a few times. J is TRBJ1-2 and V is TRBV6-1; the match to TRBD1 covers 7 bases. In germline, CDR1 is MNHNS, CDR2 SASEGT. V was clipped by 6 bases and J by 7 bases; unmatched bases: 5. This CDR3 has 12 amino acids. The CDR3 is CASSPTGSGYTF. CDR3 bases: TGTGCCAGCAGCCCGACAGGGTCTGGCTACACCTTC.

The chain couples TRBV30 to TRBJ1-2, with D possibly TRBD1 on 6 matching bases. The germline V gene has CDR1 GTSNPN and CDR2 SVGIG (reference sequence). Trimming removed 5 bases at V and 3 bases at J, with 10 bases between. This CDR3 is built from 12 residues. Here the CDR3 DNA reads TGTGCCTGGTCCAGGGGTGACTATGGCTACACCTTC. Amino acid sequence: CAWSRGDYGYTF.

The chain uses TRBV27 and TRBJ2-2; D is undetermined. The CDR3 extends over 14 amino acids. Germline V CDR1 and CDR2: MNHEY, SMNVEV (reference sequence). V lost 4 bases to trimming and J lost 1 base, with 7 bases between them. CDR3 sequence: CASSSSVNTGELFF. In nucleotides, the CDR3 is TGTGCCAGCAGTTCCTCCGTGAACACCGGGGAGCTGTTTTTT.

This clone was observed a single time. The rearrangement uses TRBV4-1 and TRBJ2-7, with D perhaps being TRBD1 or TRBD2 (5 bases each). The CDR3 covers 15 residues. The V gene lost 2 bases and the J gene lost 5 bases, with 16 bases spanning the gap. Germline V gene data show CDR1 as MGHRA and CDR2 as YSYEKL. The CDR3 DNA sequence: TGCGCCAGCAGCCAAATAATCGAGAGGGACCACGAGCAGTACTTC. Its translation: CASSQIIERDHEQYF.

The chain links TRBV19 to TRBJ1-5; D remains ambiguous. The V end was cut by 3 bases, the J end by 1 base, with 10 bases between. The germline gives CDR1 LNHDA, CDR2 SQIVND (reference sequence). This CDR3 has 15 residues. In nucleotides, the CDR3 is TGTGCCAGTAGTATGGGCAGGTCGAGCAATCAGCCCCAGCATTTT. Translating it yields CASSMGRSSNQPQHF.

The count of this clone is one. The rearrangement joins TRBV11-2 to TRBJ2-1; D may match TRBD1 or TRBD2 (5 bases each). CDR1 is SGHAT, CDR2 FQNNGV, per germline. There are 15 residues in the CDR3. V was cut by 5 bases and J by 8 bases, with 19 bases left in between. The chain's CDR3 is CASSLRDRLGHEQFF. The CDR3 nucleotides read TGTGCCAGCAGCCTAAGGGACCGCCTGGGTCATGAGCAGTTCTTC.

This clone has just a few counts. The chain joins TRBV27 to TRBJ2-2; D not resolved. Trimming removed 4 bases from V and 2 bases from J, with 11 bases in between. The germline V gene has CDR1 MNHEY and CDR2 SMNVEV (reference sequence). This CDR3 contains 15 residues. In DNA form, the CDR3 reads TGTGCCAGCAGTTCCAGCCTAGTCAACACCGGGGAGCTGTTTTTT. This gives the protein CASSSSLVNTGELFF.

The V gene is TRBV2, the J gene TRBJ2-6; D possibly corresponds to TRBD2 (6 bases). Trimming pared 2 bases from V and 0 bases from J, leaving 17 bases between. The CDR3 covers 19 residues. Germline CDR1 SNHLY, CDR2 FYNNEI. The CDR3 DNA sequence: TGTGCCAGCAGTGAACTGGGACTTTTTTCCCTCTCTGGGGCCAACGTCCTGACTTTC. Its translation: CASSELGLFSLSGANVLTF.

This clone turned up a few times. The chain has TRBV5-1 and TRBJ2-2; D unclear. Per the germline V gene, CDR1 is SGHRS and CDR2 is YFSETQ. The CDR3 is 11 residues long. V was cut by 2 bases and J by 6 bases, with 2 bases left in between. In DNA, the CDR3 is TGCGCCAGCAGCTTCCCCGGGGAGCTGTTTTTT. It specifies CASSFPGELFF.

This rearrangement joins TRBV4-1 to TRBJ2-7, with D perhaps being TRBD1 or TRBD2 (5 bases each). The CDR3 extends over 14 amino acids. CDR1 and CDR2 (germline): MGHRA, YSYEKL. Trimming took off 2 bases at V and 7 bases at J, with 15 bases between the two ends. CDR3 in amino acids: CASSQHTRGGEQYF. The CDR3 DNA reads TGCGCCAGCAGCCAACATACCCGGGGCGGGGAGCAGTACTTC.

This sequence joins TRBV18 and TRBJ2-7; possibly TRBD2 for D (5 bases). The ends were cut back, 5 bases at V and 4 bases at J, with 15 bases in the middle. The germline V gene has CDR1 KGHSH and CDR2 LQKENI. The CDR3 has 14 amino acids. CDR3 DNA sequence: TGTGCCAGCTCATTACTAGAAAACGGGTACGAGCAGTACTTC. Amino acids: CASSLLENGYEQYF.

In this sample, this clone turned up once. This chain uses TRBV29-1 with TRBJ2-7, with 10 bases that match TRBD1. The junction had 2 bases not matched to a gene; V was cut back by 5 bases and J by 1 base. This CDR3 has 13 residues. The germline gives CDR1 SQVTM, CDR2 ANQGSEA. Written as DNA, the CDR3 is TGCAGCGTTAGGACAGGGGGTTCCTACGAGCAGTACTTC. It translates to CSVRTGGSYEQYF.

In this sample, this clone turned up a few times. The V call is TRBV11-2, the J call TRBJ1-6; 7 nucleotides match TRBD1. This CDR3 has 14 amino acids. The V gene's germline CDR1 is SGHAT and CDR2 FQNNGV. V shed 2 bases, J shed 9 bases, and the junction held 4 bases outside the gene matches. The CDR3 DNA reads TGTGCCAGCAGCTTAACAGGGGCAGGTTCACCCCTCCACTTT. As protein: CASSLTGAGSPLHF.

The gene calls are TRBV5-1 and TRBJ2-7, with D perhaps matching TRBD2 (6 bases). The CDR3 loop spans 14 amino acids. Germline loops: CDR1 SGHRS, CDR2 YFSETQ. V lost 4 bases, J lost 3 bases, and 14 bases lay in between. The CDR3 loop reads CASSPGGTIYEQYF. The CDR3 DNA follows: TGCGCCAGCAGCCCGGGCGGGACGATCTACGAGCAGTACTTC. Combining the CDR3 with reference TRBV5-1 and TRBJ2-7 gives the whole variable domain KAGVTQTPRYLIKTRGQQVTLSCSPISGHRSVSWYQQTPGQGLQFLFEYFSETQRNKGNFPGRFSGRQFSNSRSEMNVSTLELGDSALYLCASSPGGTIYEQYFGPGTRLTVT.

This sequence joins TRBV28 and TRBJ2-7; D may be TRBD1 or TRBD2 (7 bases each). V was shortened by 5 bases and J by 6 bases, with 17 bases between the two germline ends. This CDR3 comprises 14 residues. Germline CDR1 reads MDHEN; CDR2 reads SYDVKM. The CDR3 sequence: CASSPQQGRGEQYF. Here the CDR3 DNA reads TGTGCCAGCAGTCCGCAACAGGGGAGGGGCGAGCAGTACTTC. Filled out from reference TRBV28 and TRBJ2-7, the complete variable domain reads DVKVTQSSRYLVKRTGEKVFLECVQDMDHENMFWYRQDPGLGLRLIYFSYDVKMKEKGDIPEGYSVSREKKERFSLILESASTNQTSMYLCASSPQQGRGEQYFGPGTRLTVT.

The chain employs TRBV6-5 and TRBJ2-3; 7 bases are shared with TRBD2. The CDR3 runs to 15 residues. V lost 6 bases to trimming and J lost 5 bases; unmatched junction nucleotides: 11. Germline assignment: CDR1 MNHEY and CDR2 SVGAGI. The CDR3 protein is CASRLAGVSIDTQYF. CDR3 DNA sequence: TGTGCCAGCAGATTGGCGGGGGTATCGATAGATACGCAGTATTTT.

V gene TRBV11-1 combines with J gene TRBJ2-7, with TRBD1 identical over 8 bases. V shed 4 bases, J shed 3 bases, and the junction held 14 bases outside the gene matches. CDR3 length equals 17 residues. Germline V gene lookup returns CDR1 SGHAT and CDR2 FQDESV (reference sequence). The CDR3 loop reads CASSYNTRTGRVYEQYF. The DNA for the CDR3 is TGTGCCAGCAGCTATAACACCCGGACAGGGAGAGTCTACGAGCAGTACTTC.

Within the sample, this clone is medium-sized. As DNA, the CDR3 is TGTGCCAGCAGCGCGGGGATTTCGGGAAGCTATGGCTACACCTTC. Translation gives CASSAGISGSYGYTF. The chain recombines TRBV7-9 with TRBJ1-2; D uncertain. V was clipped by 5 bases and J by 4 bases, with 17 bases between them. This CDR3 is 15 amino acids long. Germline V gives CDR1 SEHNR, CDR2 FQNEAQ (reference sequence).

V usage is TRBV7-9 and J usage is TRBJ2-1, with TRBD1 matching 7 bases. The germline V gene has CDR1 SEHNR and CDR2 FQNEAQ (reference sequence). This CDR3 has 12 amino acids. V lost 4 bases and J lost 12; bases outside the gene matches: 6. CDR3 in DNA: TGTGCCAGCAGCTCCTCAGGGGGTGGGCAGTTCTTC. Translation: CASSSSGGGQFF.

The gene calls are TRBV5-1 and TRBJ1-3; 9 nucleotides line up with TRBD1. V shed 1 base, J shed 0 bases, and the junction held 5 bases outside the gene matches. CDR3 size: 17 residues. In germline, CDR1 is SGHRS, CDR2 YFSETQ. CDR3 DNA sequence: TGCGCCAGCAGCTTGTCGACAGGGGGTGGCTCTGGAAACACCATATATTTT. It yields the protein CASSLSTGGGSGNTIYF.

This chain connects TRBV19 to TRBJ2-7; the D is unclear. Germline V gives CDR1 LNHDA, CDR2 SQIVND (reference sequence). V was trimmed by 3 bases and J by 3 bases, leaving 9 bases between them. This CDR3 contains 13 residues. The CDR3 region has the DNA TGTGCCAGTAGTATCGACCCGTTCTACGAGCAGTACTTC. Translation gives CASSIDPFYEQYF.

The rearrangement uses TRBV4-2 and TRBJ2-1; 7 nucleotides align to TRBD2. In germline, CDR1 is LGHNA, CDR2 YNFKEQ. V gave up 0 bases and J gave up 3 bases; unmatched junction bases: 5. The CDR3 spans 16 residues. Here the CDR3 reads CASSQEGASGYNEQFF. DNA for the CDR3: TGTGCCAGCAGCCAAGAAGGGGCTAGCGGCTACAATGAGCAGTTCTTC.